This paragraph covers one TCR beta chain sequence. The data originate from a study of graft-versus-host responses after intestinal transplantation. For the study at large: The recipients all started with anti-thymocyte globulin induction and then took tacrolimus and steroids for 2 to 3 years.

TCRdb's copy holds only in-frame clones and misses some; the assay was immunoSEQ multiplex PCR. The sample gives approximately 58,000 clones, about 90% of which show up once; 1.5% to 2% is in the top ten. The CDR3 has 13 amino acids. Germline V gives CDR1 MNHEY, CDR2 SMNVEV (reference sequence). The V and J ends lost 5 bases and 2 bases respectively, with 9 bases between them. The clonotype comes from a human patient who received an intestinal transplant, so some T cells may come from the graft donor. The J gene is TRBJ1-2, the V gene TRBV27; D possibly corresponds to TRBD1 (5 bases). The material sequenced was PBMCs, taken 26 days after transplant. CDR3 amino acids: CASSGQKNYGYTF. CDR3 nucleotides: TGTGCCAGCAGTGGACAAAAGAACTATGGCTACACCTTC.